This record concerns one T cell receptor (beta chain) sequence. No antigen is known for it. J was trimmed by 7 bases and V by 3 bases; bases with no gene match: 10. There are 15 residues in the CDR3. From germline, CDR1 is GTSNPN and CDR2 SVGIG (reference sequence). The data were taken from a study of shared clonotypes between healthy human individuals. The study, taken as a whole, reports: Among the subsets, naive ones generally showed larger estimated richness than memory ones.

Profiled with immunoSEQ multiplex PCR; TCRdb holds only in-frame clones, not every one. The sample consists of about 770,000 clones, approximately 72% of them appearing once. The sample taken for sequencing was memory CD4+ T cells sorted from blood. Subset reported: CD45RA-negative fraction. The genes are TRBV30 and TRBJ1-5, with TRBD1 identical over 9 bases. This TCR was sampled from a woman aged 25 to 39 in good health. The CDR3 region is CAWSRPGQGYQPQHF. DNA for the CDR3: TGTGCCTGGAGCCGACCGGGACAGGGTTACCAGCCCCAGCATTTT. Filled out from reference TRBV30 and TRBJ1-5, the complete variable domain reads SQTIHQWPATLVQPVGSPLSLECTVEGTSNPNLYWYRQAAGRGLQLLFYSVGIGQISSEVPQNLSASRPQDRQFILSSKKLLLSDSGFYLCAWSRPGQGYQPQHFGDGTRLSIL.